This TCR beta chain came from a study of T-cell reconstitution after alpha-beta-depleted transplantation in children. Unique molecular identifiers featured in how the TCRbeta library was prepared. MiXCR, run by TCRdb on the PCR reads, gives a single entry per CDR3 protein. The sample holds just under 350,000 distinct CDR3 sequences, about a sixth seen once. The CDR3 consists of 15 residues. V gave up 8 bases and J gave up 0 bases, with 17 bases separating them. From germline, CDR1 is MNHEY and CDR2 SVGEGT. This clonotype was counted many times. The antigen is not known. Study-wide results and caveats: At day 60, the high TCRbeta diversity found in some patients originated from recipient T cells and thymic progenitors that had survived.

The clonotype was recovered from a male patient aged 2-10 years who had a stem cell transplant for acute lymphoblastic leukemia, so the T cells may come from the graft donor. Sequencing used PBMCs, mostly from graft donor cells, obtained 360 days after TCRalphabeta/CD19-depleted stem cell transplant. The chain combines TRBV6-2 or TRBV6-3 with TRBJ2-7; the D gene is possibly TRBD2 (5 bases). CDR3 in amino acids: CASGPLAGVSYEQYF. The DNA of the CDR3 is TGTGCCAGCGGCCCTCTCGCGGGCGTCTCCTACGAGCAGTACTTC.